This entry is about one TCR beta chain. What it binds is unknown. The ends were cut back, 5 bases at V and 3 bases at J, with 16 bases in the middle. From germline, CDR1 is SGHVS and CDR2 FNYEAQ. The CDR3 runs 16 residues. The data are from a study of OX40 agonist ivuxolimab in advanced cancers. Overall study findings and caveats: More expanded clones were found, on average, in CD8+ than in CD4+ T cells. Clonal expansion in partial responders at 0.1-3.0 mg/kg ranked among the lowest. Nonresponders included some who also had low normalized T-cell clonal expansion.

Collection of blood occurred at baseline, at cycle 4 day 1, and at cycle 7 day 1. Using immunoSEQ multiplex PCR, the repertoire was profiled, and TCRdb retains in-frame clones only, with some absent. The table lists roughly 92,000 clones, more than 75% of them singletons. Source: CD4+ or CD8+ T cells sorted from blood, taken in a trial of the OX40 agonist ivuxolimab. The TCR sequence derives from an adult with an advanced solid tumor such as melanoma, head and neck, liver or kidney cancer. The rearrangement joins TRBV7-6 to TRBJ2-2; D could derive from TRBD1 or TRBD2 (7 bases each). The CDR3 is CASSQRAGGDTGELFF. The CDR3 DNA reads TGTGCCAGCAGCCAGAGGGCAGGGGGGGACACCGGGGAGCTGTTTTTT.